The rows below give T cell receptor beta chains drawn from one sample of a study of beta chain features in type 1 diabetes. The table came from immunoSEQ multiplex PCR; TCRdb's copy has only in-frame clones and leaves some out. The repertoire holds about 120,000 clones, with 16% as singletons. Sequenced input: central memory CD4+ T cells from blood. All receptors come from a man aged 30 to 39 with type 1 diabetes. Each CDR3 is given with its conserved first and last residue. The order of the fields is D gene, clone size, J gene, V gene, CDR3 DNA, CDR3 protein. D genes are given only for firm matches. Rows may omit the clone size; those that give it use once, few, many or a size class.

.	.	TRBJ2-1	TRBV19	TGTGCCAGTAGTGGGTCCGTCCTGTTGTACAATGAGCAGTTCTTC	CASSGSVLLYNEQFF
.	.	TRBJ2-7	TRBV6-5	TGTGCCAGCAGTTACGCGGGTGGGAGCTCCTACGAGCAGTACTTC	CASSYAGGSSYEQYF
TRBD1	many	TRBJ2-4	TRBV7-6	TGTGCCAGCAGCTCCGGACAGGGAAGAATTCAGTACTTC	CASSSGQGRIQYF
TRBD1	few	TRBJ2-3	TRBV7-9	TGTGCCAGCAGCACTCACAGGGGCCCCACAGATACGCAGTATTTT	CASSTHRGPTDTQYF
.	.	TRBJ1-2	TRBV6-5	TGTGCCAGCAGTTCCACGACAGGTGGCTACACCTTC	CASSSTTGGYTF
.	.	TRBJ2-3	TRBV6-1	TGTGCCAGCATAGTTAGACTAGTTGGTACGCAGTATTTT	CASIVRLVGTQYF
TRBD1	.	TRBJ2-1	TRBV6-1	TGTGCCAGCAGACGGACAGGGTCCTCCTACAATGAGCAGTTCTTC	CASRRTGSSYNEQFF
.	.	TRBJ2-3	TRBV11-3	TGTGCCAGCAGCTTAGGGCTCTGGGTGACAGATACGCAGTATTTT	CASSLGLWVTDTQYF
TRBD1	.	TRBJ2-3	TRBV5-8	TGTGCCAGCAGCACAGGGGTCTATAGCACAGATACGCAGTATTTT	CASSTGVYSTDTQYF
.	.	TRBJ2-5	TRBV7-2	TGTGCCAGCAGCTTGGGGCAAGAGACCCAGTACTTC	CASSLGQETQYF
.	.	TRBJ1-5	TRBV7-2	TGTGCCAGCAGCTTAGTTGGGGGCTATAGCAATCAGCCCCAGCATTTT	CASSLVGGYSNQPQHF
TRBD2	.	TRBJ2-7	TRBV11-2	TGTGCCAGCAGCTTTACCGGGACTAGCGGGGGCTCCTACGAGCAGTACTTC	CASSFTGTSGGSYEQYF
TRBD1	few	TRBJ2-3	TRBV10-3	TGTGCCATCAGTCAAACAGGGGGCACAGATACGCAGTATTTT	CAISQTGGTDTQYF
.	few	TRBJ1-2	TRBV7-9	TGTGCCAGCAGCTTAGCACAGTACTATGGCTACACCTTC	CASSLAQYYGYTF
.	many	TRBJ1-2	TRBV9	TGTGCCAGCAGCGTAGAAGAGGGAACAGTCTGGGGCTACACCTTC	CASSVEEGTVWGYTF
TRBD2	few	TRBJ2-1	TRBV5-4	TGTGCCAGCACCTCTCGGACTAGCGGGGACAATGAGCAGTTCTTC	CASTSRTSGDNEQFF
.	.	TRBJ2-1	TRBV19	TGTGCCAGTAAAGAGGGGAACTTAGAGCAGTTCTTC	CASKEGNLEQFF
.	few	TRBJ2-6	TRBV27	TGTGCCAGCAGTCGCCTTTTCTCTGGGGCCAACGTCCTGACTTTC	CASSRLFSGANVLTF
.	.	TRBJ2-6	TRBV11-1	TGTGCCAGCAGCTTAGTCTCCCCTTCTGGGGCCAACGTCCTGACTTTC	CASSLVSPSGANVLTF
TRBD2	few	TRBJ2-2	TRBV4-3	TGCGCCAGCAGCCAATTGGGCGGGGGTGTCACCGGGGAGCTGTTTTTT	CASSQLGGGVTGELFF
.	.	TRBJ2-3	TRBV6-5	TGTGCCAGCAGTTATGAGGGGTTCTCAAGCACAGATACGCAGTATTTT	CASSYEGFSSTDTQYF
.	.	TRBJ2-3	TRBV4-1	TGCGCCAGCAGCCTCAGTGGGCGGGCCCCTAGCACAGATACGCAGTATTTT	CASSLSGRAPSTDTQYF
.	.	TRBJ2-7	TRBV29-1	TGCAGCGTCGCAGGGGGAGGATTTTACGAGCAGTACTTC	CSVAGGGFYEQYF
.	.	TRBJ2-5	TRBV11-3	TGTGCCAGCAGCTTAGTAAAGGGGTCGGCCCTATTGGAGACCCAGTACTTC	CASSLVKGSALLETQYF
.	few	TRBJ2-3	TRBV5-1	TGCGCCAGCAGCCCAGCCCGCAGCACAGATACGCAGTATTTT	CASSPARSTDTQYF
.	.	TRBJ2-1	TRBV11-3	TGTGCCAGCAGCCAGCAACAGGGCAATGAGCAGTTCTTC	CASSQQQGNEQFF
.	.	TRBJ2-3	TRBV5-1	TGCGCCAGCAGCGTCCAGGGCACAGATACGCAGTATTTT	CASSVQGTDTQYF
.	few	TRBJ2-1	TRBV6-5	TGTGCCAGCAGTTACTCGACGGGTGACAATGAGCAGTTCTTC	CASSYSTGDNEQFF
.	.	TRBJ2-5	TRBV20-1	TGCAGTGCTAGAGGAGCGGAGACCCAGTACTTC	CSARGAETQYF
TRBD1	.	TRBJ1-6	TRBV29-1	TGCAGCGTTGAAGATCGGCAGGGGGCAAAGTCCTATAATTCACCCCTCCACTTT	CSVEDRQGAKSYNSPLHF
.	few	TRBJ1-2	TRBV7-9	TGTGCCAGCAGCTTAGGTTTCGACTATGGCTACACCTTC	CASSLGFDYGYTF
TRBD2	.	TRBJ2-1	TRBV4-3	TGCGCCAGCAGCCAGGCTATAGCGGGGGGCCACCACAATGAGCAGTTCTTC	CASSQAIAGGHHNEQFF
.	few	TRBJ1-4	TRBV7-2	TGTGCCAGCAGCGAGCGGTCGACTAATGAAAAACTGTTTTTT	CASSERSTNEKLFF
TRBD2	few	TRBJ2-5	TRBV27	TGTGCCAGCAGTTCCGCGTGGACTAGCGTGGTAGAGACCCAGTACTTC	CASSSAWTSVVETQYF
.	.	TRBJ2-3	TRBV28	TGTGCCAGCAGTGGGGTTAGGGGCACAGATACGCAGTATTTT	CASSGVRGTDTQYF
.	few	TRBJ2-7	TRBV5-1	TGCGCCAGCAGGGACTACTACGAGCAGTACTTC	CASRDYYEQYF
.	.	TRBJ1-2	TRBV30	TGTGCCTGGAGTCTAAACTATGGCTACACCTTC	CAWSLNYGYTF
.	few	TRBJ2-1	TRBV7-8	TGTGCCAGCAGCTTACAAGGTAGATATTACAATGAGCAGTTCTTC	CASSLQGRYYNEQFF
.	.	TRBJ1-1	TRBV7-2	TGTGCCAGCAGCCCAGGAGGGACGGTAAACACTGAAGCTTTCTTT	CASSPGGTVNTEAFF
TRBD2	many	TRBJ2-5	TRBV29-1	TGCAGCGCTGGGACTAGCGGGGTCGAGACCCAGTACTTC	CSAGTSGVETQYF
TRBD2	.	TRBJ2-5	TRBV11-2	TGTGCCAGCAGCTCAGCCCTAGCGGGGAGCCAAGAGACCCAGTACTTC	CASSSALAGSQETQYF
.	few	TRBJ1-1	TRBV6-6	TGTGCCAGCAGTTACGCGCAGGGGCAGTTAGCTTTCTTT	CASSYAQGQLAFF
TRBD1	few	TRBJ1-2	TRBV29-1	TGCAGCGTTGAAAGTAGGGCAGGGGGAGATGGCTACACCTTC	CSVESRAGGDGYTF
.	.	TRBJ1-5	TRBV2	TGTGCCAGCAGTAATACAGGGAATCGGCAGCCCCAGCATTTT	CASSNTGNRQPQHF
TRBD1	.	TRBJ2-1	TRBV5-4	TGTGCCAGCAGCTCCGCCGACAGGGTACTCAATGAGCAGTTCTTC	CASSSADRVLNEQFF